Listed below are T cell receptor beta chains from one sample, sequenced in a study of T cell responses to AZD1222 COVID-19 vaccine. Measured with immunoSEQ multiplex PCR; TCRdb has only the in-frame clones, and not every one. The sample lists about 140,000 clones; approximately 84% were seen once. Material: peripheral blood, obtained on day 0 of AZD1222 vaccination. These receptors were taken from an adult in good health. Both conserved end residues are part of each CDR3. Each record gives: J gene, clone size, D gene, V gene, CDR3 protein, CDR3 DNA. D genes are given only for firm matches. Some rows mark clone size as missing; the rest say once, few, many or name a class of expanded clone.

J: TRBJ1-5
size: once
D: TRBD1
V: TRBV7-2
CDR3: CASSPGQGVWQPQHF
DNA: TGTGCCAGCAGCCCGGGACAGGGGGTTTGGCAGCCCCAGCATTTT

J: TRBJ1-1
size: few
D: NA
V: TRBV20-1
CDR3: CSASQGGGNKNTEAFF
DNA: TGCAGTGCTAGTCAAGGGGGGGGCAACAAGAACACTGAAGCTTTCTTT

J: TRBJ2-1
size: NA
D: NA
V: TRBV12-3/TRBV12-4
CDR3: CASNSPLGEQFF
DNA: TGTGCCAGCAATTCCCCTCTCGGTGAGCAGTTCTTC

J: TRBJ1-2
size: NA
D: NA
V: TRBV28
CDR3: CASSPPIGNGYTF
DNA: TGTGCCAGCAGTCCCCCCATTGGTAATGGCTACACCTTC

J: TRBJ1-1
size: NA
D: TRBD1
V: TRBV7-2
CDR3: CASSLGGVGQGIRAEAFF
DNA: TGTGCCAGCAGCTTAGGAGGAGTGGGACAGGGGATTCGGGCTGAAGCTTTCTTT

J: TRBJ1-6
size: NA
D: NA
V: TRBV7-7
CDR3: CASSLGEYNSPLHF
DNA: TGTGCTAGCAGCTTAGGAGAGTATAATTCACCCCTCCACTTT

J: TRBJ2-7
size: NA
D: TRBD1
V: TRBV11-3
CDR3: CASSPTGTGAYEQYF
DNA: TGTGCCAGCAGCCCCACCGGGACAGGGGCCTACGAGCAGTACTTC

J: TRBJ2-2
size: few
D: NA
V: TRBV2
CDR3: CASSKGLENTGELFF
DNA: TGTGCCAGCAGTAAGGGACTTGAGAACACCGGGGAGCTGTTTTTT

J: TRBJ1-1
size: NA
D: NA
V: TRBV5-6
CDR3: CASSAGGAEAFF
DNA: TGTGCCAGCAGCGCTGGGGGCGCTGAAGCTTTCTTT

J: TRBJ2-3
size: NA
D: TRBD1
V: TRBV10-3
CDR3: CATAMDRATDTQYF
DNA: TGTGCCACCGCCATGGACAGGGCCACAGATACGCAGTATTTT

J: TRBJ1-1
size: NA
D: TRBD1
V: TRBV6-5
CDR3: CASSYSVQGGTEAFF
DNA: TGTGCCAGCAGTTACTCGGTCCAGGGGGGCACTGAAGCTTTCTTT

J: TRBJ1-2
size: NA
D: NA
V: TRBV7-9
CDR3: CASSSERVYGYTF
DNA: TGTGCCAGCAGCTCCGAGAGGGTTTATGGCTACACCTTC

J: TRBJ1-4
size: NA
D: NA
V: TRBV19
CDR3: CASTRGLTAEKLFF
DNA: TGTGCCAGTACCCGAGGCCTCACTGCTGAAAAACTGTTTTTT

J: TRBJ2-3
size: NA
D: TRBD2
V: TRBV5-4
CDR3: CASSSTRLAGGWDTQYF
DNA: TGTGCCAGCAGCTCCACCCGACTAGCGGGGGGTTGGGATACGCAGTATTTT

J: TRBJ2-5
size: NA
D: TRBD2
V: TRBV5-8
CDR3: CASSPHWGGQETQYF
DNA: TGTGCCAGCAGCCCTCACTGGGGAGGGCAAGAGACCCAGTACTTC

J: TRBJ1-4
size: NA
D: NA
V: TRBV6-2/TRBV6-3
CDR3: CASSLFATNEKLFF
DNA: TGTGCCAGCAGTCTCTTTGCAACTAATGAAAAACTGTTTTTT

J: TRBJ2-1
size: once
D: TRBD2
V: TRBV30
CDR3: CAWSWLAGGNEQFF
DNA: TGTGCCTGGAGTTGGCTAGCGGGGGGTAATGAGCAGTTCTTC

J: TRBJ2-2
size: NA
D: NA
V: TRBV18
CDR3: CASLPPRGTGELFF
DNA: TGTGCCAGCCTCCCACCGCGGGGCACCGGGGAGCTGTTTTTT

J: TRBJ1-5
size: once
D: TRBD1
V: TRBV7-2
CDR3: CASSLGTASNQPQHF
DNA: TGTGCCAGCAGCCTCGGGACAGCTAGCAATCAGCCCCAGCATTTT

J: TRBJ1-2
size: once
D: NA
V: TRBV5-1
CDR3: CASSLAGPPTNYGYTF
DNA: TGCGCCAGCAGCTTGGCAGGGCCACCTACTAACTATGGCTACACCTTC

J: TRBJ1-5
size: NA
D: TRBD1
V: TRBV29-1
CDR3: CSVGDQGGADQPQHF
DNA: TGCAGCGTTGGGGACCAGGGGGGCGCGGATCAGCCCCAGCATTTT

J: TRBJ2-1
size: NA
D: TRBD2
V: TRBV19
CDR3: CASSAGLAGGNEQFF
DNA: TGTGCCAGTAGTGCCGGACTAGCGGGGGGCAATGAGCAGTTCTTC

J: TRBJ1-3
size: NA
D: NA
V: TRBV3-1/TRBV3-2
CDR3: CASSPEHVPGNTIYF
DNA: TGTGCCAGCAGCCCGGAGCACGTGCCGGGAAACACCATATATTTT

J: TRBJ1-1
size: NA
D: NA
V: TRBV28
CDR3: CASYLHTEAFF
DNA: TGTGCCAGCTATTTGCACACTGAAGCTTTCTTT

J: TRBJ1-2
size: NA
D: NA
V: TRBV28
CDR3: CASSPPQSNYGYTF
DNA: TGTGCCAGCAGTCCCCCTCAATCGAACTATGGCTACACCTTC

J: TRBJ1-5
size: few
D: NA
V: TRBV5-1
CDR3: CASSLQGLRNQPQHF
DNA: TGCGCCAGCAGCTTACAGGGACTCAGGAATCAGCCCCAGCATTTT

J: TRBJ1-3
size: NA
D: NA
V: TRBV4-2
CDR3: CASARQFGNTIYF
DNA: TGTGCCAGCGCACGACAGTTTGGAAACACCATATATTTT

J: TRBJ1-3
size: NA
D: NA
V: TRBV6-6
CDR3: CASRSPGTGNTIYF
DNA: TGTGCCAGCAGGTCCCCAGGGACTGGAAACACCATATATTTT

J: TRBJ2-5
size: NA
D: NA
V: TRBV5-8
CDR3: CASSLVTGQETQYF
DNA: TGTGCCAGCAGCCTTGTGACAGGACAAGAGACCCAGTACTTC

J: TRBJ1-5
size: NA
D: TRBD1
V: TRBV3-1/TRBV3-2
CDR3: CASSLGTGSNQPQHF
DNA: TGTGCCAGCAGCCTGGGGACAGGTAGCAATCAGCCCCAGCATTTT

J: TRBJ2-5
size: NA
D: TRBD1
V: TRBV7-6
CDR3: CASSSLPKDRGRETQYF
DNA: TGTGCCAGCAGTAGCCTTCCCAAGGACAGGGGAAGAGAGACCCAGTACTTC

J: TRBJ2-1
size: NA
D: TRBD1
V: TRBV6-5
CDR3: CASSLNRQGREQFF
DNA: TGTGCCAGCAGTCTAAACCGACAGGGACGGGAGCAGTTCTTC

J: TRBJ2-6
size: few
D: TRBD1
V: TRBV7-6
CDR3: CASSLRSQGIISGANVLTF
DNA: TGTGCCAGCAGCCTAAGGTCACAGGGGATTATCTCTGGGGCCAACGTCCTGACTTTC

J: TRBJ1-5
size: NA
D: NA
V: TRBV28
CDR3: CASRPDPNKPQHF
DNA: TGTGCCAGCAGACCGGACCCTAATAAGCCCCAGCATTTT

J: TRBJ1-2
size: NA
D: TRBD1
V: TRBV6-5
CDR3: CASIITGGQGYTF
DNA: TGTGCCAGCATTATCACTGGGGGACAGGGCTACACCTTC

J: TRBJ1-3
size: NA
D: NA
V: TRBV27
CDR3: CASSLSARQEVGGNTIYF
DNA: TGTGCCAGCAGTTTATCCGCAAGACAGGAGGTTGGTGGAAACACCATATATTTT

J: TRBJ1-3
size: NA
D: NA
V: TRBV5-5
CDR3: CASSLVGSGNTIYF
DNA: TGTGCCAGCAGCTTGGTTGGGTCTGGAAACACCATATATTTT

J: TRBJ2-3
size: NA
D: TRBD2
V: TRBV6-5
CDR3: CASSSPGRGSTDTQYF
DNA: TGTGCCAGCAGTTCCCCTGGGAGGGGAAGCACAGATACGCAGTATTTT

J: TRBJ1-2
size: NA
D: NA
V: TRBV28
CDR3: CASSIPSPYGYTF
DNA: TGTGCCAGCTCCATACCCAGCCCCTATGGCTACACCTTC

J: TRBJ2-3
size: once
D: NA
V: TRBV28
CDR3: CASSEGADTQYF
DNA: TGTGCCAGCAGTGAAGGGGCGGATACGCAGTATTTT

J: TRBJ2-1
size: NA
D: TRBD1
V: TRBV18
CDR3: CASSPLSGQASNEQFF
DNA: TGTGCCAGCTCACCACTTTCGGGACAGGCCAGCAATGAGCAGTTCTTC

J: TRBJ2-2
size: once
D: NA
V: TRBV7-9
CDR3: CASSPANGRGHTGELFF
DNA: TGTGCCAGCAGCCCCGCGAATGGGAGGGGGCACACCGGGGAGCTGTTTTTT

J: TRBJ1-1
size: NA
D: NA
V: TRBV5-1
CDR3: CASSLAGEGTEAFF
DNA: TGCGCCAGCAGCTTGGCCGGGGAGGGGACTGAAGCTTTCTTT

J: TRBJ1-5
size: NA
D: NA
V: TRBV18
CDR3: CASSPPGGVGQPQHF
DNA: TGTGCCAGCTCACCACCCGGGGGGGTCGGTCAGCCCCAGCATTTT

J: TRBJ2-2
size: NA
D: NA
V: TRBV5-1
CDR3: CASSLLWTSAPSNTGELFF
DNA: TGCGCCAGCAGCTTGCTATGGACTTCTGCACCTTCGAACACCGGGGAGCTGTTTTTT